Sequencing of this T cell receptor beta chain was carried out in a study of beta chain features in type 1 diabetes. Whole-study results and caveats: Moderately but significantly shorter TCRB CDR3s were found in Type 1 diabetes patients in all four CD4+ subsets. Diminished insertions and augmented deletions at VDJ junctions characterized type 1 diabetes patients. Sequencing from cDNA could over-represent high-TCR-expressing cells.

The CDR3 is 14 amino acids. Germline lookup yields CDR1 MNHEY and CDR2 SMNVEV (reference sequence). Trimming shortened V by 4 bases and J by 4 bases, and 13 bases separated the two germline ends. What was sequenced were expressed TCRB transcripts, since all of the isolated RNA had been reverse transcribed. Here immunoSEQ multiplex PCR was the method, and the copy in TCRdb shows in-frame clones only, minus some. This sample carries over 150,000 clones, 7.8% of them seen once, and the ten largest clones take roughly 1%. Remarks on this clone: The antigen remains unidentified.

The rearrangement uses TRBV27 and TRBJ1-1, with D tentatively TRBD1 (5 bases). The sequencing sample was made of central memory CD4+ T cells from blood. This receptor was identified in a woman aged 35 to 49 with type 1 diabetes. The CDR3 spells CASSYTGGGTEAFF. The CDR3 nucleotides read TGTGCCAGCAGTTATACCGGGGGGGGCACTGAAGCTTTCTTT.